This T cell receptor beta chain was retrieved from a study of blood T cells in healthy people across ages. Across the whole study: Roughly one uniquely barcoded beta molecule per two T cells was captured.

This clonotype was detected only a few times. V was clipped by 3 bases and J by 12 bases; unmatched bases: 11. This CDR3 is built from 15 residues. A sample-barcoded 5' primer and a J-beta primer mix were used in a second PCR of roughly 7 to 12 cycles. TCRdb re-analysed the 5' RACE reads in MiXCR, keeping a single row per CDR3 protein. The sample has about 1.7 million distinct CDR3 sequences; 28% are singletons. This TCR derives from a woman aged 25 to 45 in good health. The sample taken for sequencing was blood. The chain combines TRBV12-3 or TRBV12-4 with TRBJ2-4; 10 nucleotides agree with TRBD2. The DNA of the CDR3 is TGTGCCAGCAGTTTGATGCTAGCGGGAGACCAAACTCAGTACTTC. Its translation is CASSLMLAGDQTQYF.